The rows below give T cell receptor beta chains drawn from one sample of a study of Graves' ophthalmopathy and Graves' hyperthyroidism. TCRdb re-derived calls from the multiplex PCR reads in MiXCR, one entry per CDR3 protein. Here the sample spans more than 300,000 distinct CDR3 sequences, 15% being singletons. The specimen sequenced was peripheral blood. Every receptor here comes from a woman between 18 and 29 years old with stable Graves' hyperthyroidism. Both conserved end residues are part of each CDR3. Fields, in order: clone size, V gene, J gene, D gene, CDR3 DNA, CDR3 protein. A D gene is named only where the DNA matches it firmly. Clone size is not always given. Where it is, it says once, few, many or a class for expanded clones.

many	TRBV9	TRBJ1-5	-	TGTGCCAGCAGCGTAGTGGCGGGGGGGAATCAGCCCCAGCATTTT	CASSVVAGGNQPQHF
many	TRBV12-3/TRBV12-4	TRBJ2-5	TRBD2	TGTGCCAGCAGCTTGACGGGGGGGGAGACCCAGTACTTC	CASSLTGGETQYF
few	TRBV19	TRBJ1-1	-	TGTGCCAGTATCCCCCTTGGAGAGGTTACAGCTTTCTTT	CASIPLGEVTAFF
many	TRBV6-5	TRBJ2-7	TRBD1	TGTGCCAGCAGTTACTCAGGACAGGGAGCCTACGAGCAGTACTTC	CASSYSGQGAYEQYF
many	TRBV2	TRBJ2-7	TRBD1	TGTGCCGGTCGACAGGGACCCTCCTACGAGCAGTACTTC	CAGRQGPSYEQYF
many	TRBV29-1	TRBJ2-7	-	TGCAGCGTTGAGGGGAAGACAATCTACGAGCAGTACTTC	CSVEGKTIYEQYF
few	TRBV11-2	TRBJ1-5	-	TGTGCCAGCAGTCACAACATAGATCAGCCCCAGCATTTT	CASSHNIDQPQHF
many	TRBV12-3/TRBV12-4	TRBJ1-1	-	TGTGCCAGCTCACACGGGGGAATTACTGAAGCTTTCTTT	CASSHGGITEAFF
many	TRBV15	TRBJ1-1	TRBD1	TGTGCCACCAGCAGAGACAGGGGGCCCACTGAAGCTTTCTTT	CATSRDRGPTEAFF
many	TRBV4-2	TRBJ1-5	-	TGTGCCAGCAGCCAAGGGACCCGTCAGCCCCAGCATTTT	CASSQGTRQPQHF
few	TRBV11-3	TRBJ2-7	-	TGTGCCAGCAGTAAGAGAGCGTACGAGCAGTACTTC	CASSKRAYEQYF
many	TRBV6-1	TRBJ2-7	TRBD2	TGTGCCAGCAGCTCTTTTTGGACTAGCGGGGCGTCTTACGAGCAGTACTTC	CASSSFWTSGASYEQYF
few	TRBV6-2/TRBV6-3	TRBJ1-1	-	TGTGCCAGCAGTTTTCCGGGCGGGGCGCGGGTGGCTTTCTTT	CASSFPGGARVAFF
-	TRBV27	TRBJ2-7	-	TGTGCCAGCAGTTCTGGGACCGCCACCTACGAGCAGTACTTC	CASSSGTATYEQYF
many	TRBV7-9	TRBJ2-5	TRBD2	TGTGCCAGTAGCGGGGGCAGGTGGGAGACCCAGTACTTC	CASSGGRWETQYF
many	TRBV11-1	TRBJ1-1	TRBD1	TGTGCCAGCAGCCTGCGCAATTACCGGGACAGAATTAACACTGAAGCTTTCTTT	CASSLRNYRDRINTEAFF
many	TRBV24-1	TRBJ2-7	-	TGTGCCACCAGTGCAGACTCCTACGAGCAGTACTTC	CATSADSYEQYF
-	TRBV6-1	TRBJ1-3	-	TGTGCCAGCCGTAGAGGGTCTGGAAACACCATATATTTT	CASRRGSGNTIYF
many	TRBV6-2/TRBV6-3	TRBJ2-7	-	TGTGCCAGCAGGTACAGCTACGAGCAGTACTTC	CASRYSYEQYF
many	TRBV10-3	TRBJ1-3	-	TGTGCCATCAGGGGCCGTCGGGATGCTGGAAACACCATATATTTT	CAIRGRRDAGNTIYF
many	TRBV7-2	TRBJ1-5	-	TGTGCCAGCAGTTCAGACGTGAATCAGCCCCAGCATTTT	CASSSDVNQPQHF
few	TRBV19	TRBJ2-2	-	TGTGCCAGTCGCAAATATGCCGGGACATCCGCGAACGCCGGGGAGCTGTTTTTT	CASRKYAGTSANAGELFF
many	TRBV7-3	TRBJ1-1	-	TGTGCCAGCAGCTTAATCGAGAGATTGAACACTGAAGCTTTCTTT	CASSLIERLNTEAFF
-	TRBV6-1	TRBJ2-7	TRBD2	TGTGCCAGCAGTGAGGGGACTAGCGGGGCCCACGAGCAGTACTTC	CASSEGTSGAHEQYF
many	TRBV5-5	TRBJ2-5	TRBD1	TGTGCCAGCAGCATCGGACAGGCCCAAGAGACCCAGTACTTC	CASSIGQAQETQYF
many	TRBV7-2	TRBJ1-1	-	TGTGCCAGCAGCTTAGGGCCCAGTCTTGAAGCTTTCTTT	CASSLGPSLEAFF
many	TRBV18	TRBJ1-5	-	TGTGCCAGCTCACTTGGACAGAACAATCAGCCCCAGCATTTT	CASSLGQNNQPQHF
many	TRBV6-2/TRBV6-3	TRBJ2-7	TRBD2	TGTGCCAGCAAGGGACTAGCGGTTTCATACGAGCAGTACTTC	CASKGLAVSYEQYF
many	TRBV27	TRBJ2-5	-	TGTGCCAGCAGTGCGGACCCTAACCAAGAGACCCAGTACTTC	CASSADPNQETQYF
-	TRBV7-2	TRBJ2-2	TRBD2	TGTGCCAGCAGCCCCGGACTAGCGGCCGGGGAGCTGTTTTTT	CASSPGLAAGELFF
many	TRBV20-1	TRBJ2-7	TRBD1	TGCAGTGCTTGCCGGGACAGGTGGGGGGAGCAGTACTTC	CSACRDRWGEQYF
few	TRBV4-2	TRBJ2-7	-	TGTGCCAGCAGCCAAGATCTGACGAGTCTCGAGCAGTACTTC	CASSQDLTSLEQYF
many	TRBV19	TRBJ2-5	-	TGTGCCAGTAGTATTGGGGGGGCCTCCATAGAGACCCAGTACTTC	CASSIGGASIETQYF
-	TRBV7-2	TRBJ1-1	-	TGTGCCAGCAGCTTAGAGTCGTACACTGAAGCTTTCTTT	CASSLESYTEAFF
-	TRBV6-5	TRBJ2-2	-	TGTGCCAGCAGTTCGGGACAAACCTCGAACACCGGGGAGCTGTTTTTT	CASSSGQTSNTGELFF
few	TRBV11-1	TRBJ1-3	-	TGTGCCAGCAGCTTTGGGGCAGAAGGCCCAAGCTCTGGAAACACCATATATTTT	CASSFGAEGPSSGNTIYF
many	TRBV6-2/TRBV6-3	TRBJ2-7	TRBD2	TGTGCCAGCAGCCTTCCGGGCGGGGGTCCCTACGAGCAGTACTTC	CASSLPGGGPYEQYF
many	TRBV6-1	TRBJ1-6	-	TGTGCCAGCGATGGAAGCCAAAAAGGATTCACCCTCCACTTT	CASDGSQKGFTLHF
many	TRBV7-2	TRBJ2-7	TRBD1	TGTGCCAGCAGCTTATTACAGGGGTTGGACGAGCAGTACTTC	CASSLLQGLDEQYF
-	TRBV7-6	TRBJ1-5	-	TGTGCCAGCAGCTCTCGTATTTGGGCCCAGCCCCAGCATTTT	CASSSRIWAQPQHF
many	TRBV11-1	TRBJ2-7	-	TGTGCCAGCAGCTTTATGGGTTCCTACGAGCAGTACTTC	CASSFMGSYEQYF
many	TRBV6-2/TRBV6-3	TRBJ2-7	TRBD1	TGTGCCTGCCGGGACAGCTCATCCTACGAGCAGTACTTC	CACRDSSSYEQYF
many	TRBV7-2	TRBJ2-7	TRBD1	TGTGCCAGCAGCTTAACGAACTGGGACAGACTCTACGAGCAGTACTTC	CASSLTNWDRLYEQYF
-	TRBV20-1	TRBJ2-5	TRBD2	TGCAGTGCTAGGGCACCCCCGACTAGCGGGAGAGAGACCCAGTACTTC	CSARAPPTSGRETQYF
many	TRBV19	TRBJ2-7	-	TGTGCCAGTAGTATATCCGGGGACCCCTACGAGCAGTACTTC	CASSISGDPYEQYF